The source of this T cell receptor (beta chain) is a study of shared clonotypes between healthy human individuals. Germline-derived CDR1 and CDR2 are SGDLS and YYNGEE. Trimming left V 0 bases short and J 6 bases short, with 7 bases between. The CDR3 has 13 residues. Libraries were prepared by immunoSEQ multiplex PCR; TCRdb keeps only in-frame clonotypes and omits some of them. The sample lists roughly 2.5 million clones; around nine tenths were seen once. This receptor was identified in a man younger than 35 in good health. Specimen: naive CD4+ T cells sorted from blood. Documented subset: CD45RA+ positively selected. V usage is TRBV9 and J usage is TRBJ1-3; D gene ambiguous. CDR3 in DNA: TGTGCCAGCAGCGTAGATTTTACAAACACCATATATTTT. This sequence encodes CASSVDFTNTIYF.